This T cell receptor beta chain was profiled in a study of T cells after yellow fever vaccination. About the research overall: The SMART-Seq v4 Ultra Low Input method served to prepare the low-cell-number fractions.

Regarding the study as a whole: Among primary-vaccination clones, most reappeared after the booster, at almost 98% for CD4 and 88% for CD8.

A word on this clonotype: Its matching antigen is unknown.

Germline CDR1 and CDR2: MNHEY and SVGAGI. The CDR3 runs to 17 residues. Unmatched junction bases numbered 11, after V lost 10 bases and J lost 1 base. From the 5' RACE reads, TCRdb called clonotypes with MiXCR, one entry per CDR3 protein. Here the sample spans 340,000 or so distinct CDR3 sequences, roughly an eighth being singletons. This rearrangement joins TRBV6-5 to TRBJ2-4; TRBD2 matches 12 bases. The receptor comes from a man aged 18 to 29 who received the YFV17D yellow fever vaccine. Source: CD4+ T cells sorted from PBMCs, taken 15 days after the yellow fever booster vaccination. The CDR3 reads CAKPGLAGLGAKNIQYF. Written as DNA, the CDR3 is TGTGCCAAACCGGGACTAGCGGGCTTAGGGGCCAAAAACATTCAGTACTTC.